The clone carrying this T cell receptor (beta chain) was seen more than once but under ten times. Its target is not known. With 60 Vbeta and 13 Jbeta primers, the PCR was carried out. TCRdb keeps only in-frame clones here, not all; method: immunoSEQ multiplex PCR. The table includes 140,000 to 150,000 clones, around 79% detected once. This record comes from a study of cytomegalovirus exposure and HLA in healthy donors. Study as a whole: Approximately 85 million unique TCRs from HLA-typed donors made up an early data release.

The study, taken as a whole, reports: 87-base-pair reads could not separate some V segments, including TRBV6-2 and TRBV6-3.

The V segment lost 3 bases and the J segment 6 bases; nucleotides outside the gene matches: 6. This CDR3 contains 15 residues. Germline CDR1 and CDR2: SGDLS and YYNGEE. Unrecorded immune exposures were likely, despite nominal health at sampling. The rearrangement joins TRBV9 to TRBJ2-1, with TRBD1 matching over 10 bases. Sample: PBMCs. The sequence came from a male donor in good health and CMV-seronegative. Here the CDR3 DNA reads TGTGCCAGCAGCGACCTGGGACAGGGGATCAATGAGCAGTTCTTC. Translating gives CASSDLGQGINEQFF.